The 10 T cell receptor beta chains below all came from one sample that was sequenced in a study of memory CD4+ T cells and cytomegalovirus serostatus. The sort gate was single viable CD3+CD4+CD8-CD45RO+ cells for memory CD4+ T cells. The repertoire was sequenced with immunoSEQ multiplex PCR; TCRdb's copy has only in-frame clones and lacks some. The sample has over 40,000 clones; over 65% are singletons. Input material: memory CD4+ T cells from blood. The receptors originated from an adult in good health and CMV-seronegative.

The chain has TRBV5-1 and TRBJ2-7, with D perhaps matching TRBD1 or TRBD2 (5 bases each). Germline lookup yields CDR1 SGHRS and CDR2 YFSETQ. The length of the CDR3 is 15 residues. V gave up 4 bases and J gave up 2 bases, with 16 bases separating them. The CDR3, as DNA: TGCGCCAGCAGCGTAAACCGGGGCGCGACCTACGAGCAGTACTTC. Translated, it gives CASSVNRGATYEQYF.

The chain uses TRBV12-5 and TRBJ2-1; tentative D call: TRBD1 (5 bases). The CDR3 consists of 15 residues. Germline V gene data show CDR1 as LGHNT and CDR2 as FRNRAP. V lost 1 base and J 3 bases, leaving 10 bases between the germline ends. CDR3 protein: CASGLARQFYNEQFF. In nucleotides, the CDR3 is TGTGCTAGTGGTTTGGCCCGACAGTTCTACAATGAGCAGTTCTTC. Supplemented by reference TRBV12-5 and TRBJ2-1, the full variable domain reads DARVTQTPRHKVTEMGQEVTMRCQPILGHNTVFWYRQTMMQGLELLAYFRNRAPLDDSGMPKDRFSAEMPDATLATLKIQPSEPRDSAVYFCASGLARQFYNEQFFGPGTRLTVL.

The chain links TRBV29-1 to TRBJ2-3; D unresolved. The CDR3 length is 12 residues. V lost 7 bases to trimming and J lost 1 base, with 9 bases between them. Looked up from germline, CDR1 is SQVTM and CDR2 is ANQGSEA. The CDR3, as DNA: TGCAGCGCCTTTGTCGGCACAGATACGCAGTATTTT. Translation gives CSAFVGTDTQYF.

The chain recombines TRBV9 with TRBJ2-3, with a possible D match to TRBD2 (5 bases). V was cut by 0 bases and J by 2 bases, with 19 bases left in between. The CDR3 has 18 residues. Germline CDR1 is SGDLS and CDR2 is YYNGEE. The CDR3 is CASSVEVWTLGNTDTQYF. CDR3 DNA sequence: TGTGCCAGCAGCGTAGAAGTCTGGACTCTGGGGAACACAGATACGCAGTATTTT. The variable domain in full, with the rest retrieved from reference TRBV9 and TRBJ2-3, is DSGVTQTPKHLITATGQRVTLRCSPRSGDLSVYWYQQSLDQGLQFLIQYYNGEERAKGNILERFSAQQFPDLHSELNLSSLELGDSALYFCASSVEVWTLGNTDTQYFGPGTRLTVL.

The chain is built from TRBV10-3 and TRBJ2-3; D unresolved. Germline values: CDR1 ENHRY, CDR2 SYGVKD. Trimming cost V 3 bases and J 2 bases, with 6 bases left between them. CDR3 size: 13 residues. This CDR3 reads CAISDSVTDTQYF. The CDR3 DNA reads TGTGCCATCAGTGATTCCGTCACAGATACGCAGTATTTT.

The V and J genes are TRBV7-9 and TRBJ2-5; tentatively, D is TRBD1 (6 bases). Trimming took off 3 bases at V and 2 bases at J, with 10 bases between the two ends. The CDR3 has 14 amino acids. Germline assignment: CDR1 SEHNR and CDR2 FQNEAQ (reference sequence). The CDR3 here is CASSFTGKQETQYF. In DNA form, the CDR3 reads TGTGCCAGCAGCTTCACAGGGAAACAAGAGACCCAGTACTTC. The full variable domain, in which reference TRBV7-9 and TRBJ2-5 provide the parts outside the CDR3, is DTGVSQNPRHKITKRGQNVTFRCDPISEHNRLYWYRQTLGQGPEFLTYFQNEAQLEKSRLLSDRFSAERPKGSFSTLEIQRTEQGDSAMYLCASSFTGKQETQYFGPGTRLLVL.

The rearrangement links TRBV27 to TRBJ1-6; maybe TRBD1 (6 bases). Trimming took off 4 bases at V and 7 bases at J, with 23 bases between the two ends. Germline loops: CDR1 MNHEY, CDR2 SMNVEV (reference sequence). This CDR3 has 18 amino acids. CDR3 coding DNA: TGTGCCAGCAGTTCACAGGGTAGGGCCTTCTCGTTCAATTCACCCCTCCACTTT. This sequence encodes CASSSQGRAFSFNSPLHF.

Points on this clone: Other DNA sequences in this sample translate to the same CDR3. The chain is built from TRBV11-3 and TRBJ1-1; D call uncertain. The CDR3 has 13 residues. Germline CDR1 reads SGHNT; CDR2 reads YENEEA. V was pared by 3 bases and J by 1 base, with 6 bases between. The CDR3: CASSFGRNTEAFF. CDR3 DNA: TGTGCCAGCAGCTTCGGTAGGAACACTGAAGCTTTCTTT.

This chain links TRBV5-4 with TRBJ2-4, with 9 bases identical to TRBD2. The CDR3 length is 16 residues. V trimming: 0 bases; J trimming: 13 bases; junction bases outside the gene matches: 14. CDR1 and CDR2 (germline): SGHNT, YYREEE (reference sequence). The CDR3 sequence: CASSLDWAGGPRAQYF. The CDR3 DNA follows: TGTGCCAGCAGCTTGGATTGGGCGGGGGGGCCCCGCGCGCAGTACTTC.

J is TRBJ1-1 and V is TRBV25-1; TRBD1 matches at 7 bases. Germline assignment: CDR1 MGHDK and CDR2 SYGVNS. Germline trimming cut 5 bases from V and 4 bases from J; bases unmatched to any gene: 10. The CDR3 extends over 15 amino acids. CDR3 bases: TGTGCCAGCAGTTGGGACAGCAAAGGTGGCACTGAAGCTTTCTTT. Its protein product is CASSWDSKGGTEAFF.